This TCR beta chain was documented in a study of T-cell memory formation after mild COVID-19. Study-level findings and limits: Cross-reactive memory appears to have joined, as suggested by some responding clones showing up in pre-infection memory.

The V gene's germline CDR1 is ENHRY and CDR2 SYGVKD. The CDR3 consists of 16 residues. The ends were cut back, 0 bases at V and 4 bases at J, with 13 bases in the middle. The authors produced TCR alpha and TCR beta cDNA libraries with sample barcodes and UMIs by 5'RACE using constant-segment primers. TCRdb re-called the 5' RACE reads through MiXCR, storing one row per CDR3 protein. This sample carries under 700,000 distinct CDR3 sequences, 20% of them seen once, and the ten largest clones take around an eighth. Comments on this clonotype: Its antigen is unknown.

V is TRBV10-3 and J is TRBJ1-5; the D gene is possibly TRBD1 (5 bases). The clonotype originates from an adult woman who had mild COVID-19 (a few samples of this study predate the infection). Cell type and time point are not known. Sequences were obtained from PBMCs or a T cell subset sorted from them (not recorded which). DNA of the CDR3: TGTGCCATCAGTGAGTCTGGAAGGGGTCGAAATCAGCCCCAGCATTTT. Its translation is CAISESGRGRNQPQHF.